This T cell receptor beta chain was captured by sequencing in a study of blood T cells in healthy people across ages. A J-beta primer mix and a sample-barcoded 5' primer were used in a second PCR of about 7 to 12 cycles. TCRdb analysed the 5' RACE reads with MiXCR anew, one entry per CDR3 protein. This sample yields over a million distinct CDR3 sequences, of which roughly 64% are seen a single time; 6.5% to 8% belongs to the top ten. The ends lost 8 bases at V and 2 bases at J; junction bases unmatched: 9. Germline loops: CDR1 SNHLY, CDR2 FYNNEI. This CDR3 has 14 residues. Sequenced material: blood. This clonotype originated in a young man in good health. The rearrangement joins TRBV2 to TRBJ2-7; 7 positions match TRBD1. The CDR3, as DNA: TGTGCCAGCCGGGGACAGATTATTACCTACGAGCAGTACTTC. This gives the protein CASRGQIITYEQYF.